The source of this TCR beta chain is a study of T cell responses to AZD1222 COVID-19 vaccine. Turning to this clone: Its antigen remains unknown.

Profiled with immunoSEQ multiplex PCR; TCRdb holds only in-frame clones, not every one. Of 150,000 to 200,000 clones listed, 87% are singletons. CDR3 length: 14 amino acids. The V end was cut by 5 bases, the J end by 3 bases, with 14 bases between. Germline V CDR1 and CDR2: MNHEY, SMNVEV (reference sequence). Study outcomes and limitations: Donor demographics were predominantly white British with a female majority; clonal diversity may be underestimated.

The specimen comprised peripheral blood, sampled on day 0 of MenACWY control vaccination. This TCR was recovered from an adult in good health. This rearrangement joins TRBV27 to TRBJ2-7; D is possibly TRBD1 or TRBD2 (5 bases each). The CDR3 sequence: CASSPGTPYYEQYF. CDR3 coding DNA: TGTGCCAGCAGTCCAGGGACGCCGTACTACGAGCAGTACTTC.